This is a list of T cell receptor beta chains from one sample in a study of blood T cell repertoires in COVID-19. Method: immunoSEQ multiplex PCR; TCRdb's copy keeps in-frame clones and lacks some. This sample has 400,000 to 550,000 clones, with 85% to 90% found just once. Sample: peripheral blood. Receptors originate from a woman in her thirties with acute or convalescent COVID-19. Both conserved end residues are part of each CDR3. A D gene is named only where the DNA matches it firmly. Clone size appears in some rows only: once, few, many, or a class for an expanded clone.

j_call: TRBJ2-4
d_call: TRBD1
clone_size: -
v_call: TRBV5-1
cdr3_length: 14
cdr3_nt: TGCGCCAGCAGCTTTGACCGGGACAGGCTCATTCAGTACTTC
cdr3_aa: CASSFDRDRLIQYF

j_call: TRBJ2-3
d_call: TRBD1
clone_size: -
v_call: TRBV7-3
cdr3_length: 16
cdr3_nt: TGTGCCAGCAGCTTATTCCGGGACAGGGGGACAGATACGCAGTATTTT
cdr3_aa: CASSLFRDRGTDTQYF

j_call: TRBJ1-4
d_call: TRBD1
clone_size: -
v_call: TRBV18
cdr3_length: 18
cdr3_nt: TGTGCCAGCTCACCACCATCAGGACAGGCTGGCCATAATGAAAAACTGTTTTTT
cdr3_aa: CASSPPSGQAGHNEKLFF

j_call: TRBJ1-2
d_call: -
clone_size: -
v_call: TRBV5-4
cdr3_length: 15
cdr3_nt: TGTGCCAGCACCGAACCCGGCCTAGGGGGTTACGGCTACACCTTC
cdr3_aa: CASTEPGLGGYGYTF

j_call: TRBJ2-5
d_call: TRBD1
clone_size: -
v_call: TRBV11-1
cdr3_length: 14
cdr3_nt: TGTGCCAGCAGCTTTCGACAGGGTGGCGAGACCCAGTACTTC
cdr3_aa: CASSFRQGGETQYF

j_call: TRBJ2-3
d_call: TRBD1
clone_size: -
v_call: TRBV7-9
cdr3_length: 14
cdr3_nt: TGTGCCAGCAGTTGGACAGGGGGGCAAGATACGCAGTATTTT
cdr3_aa: CASSWTGGQDTQYF

j_call: TRBJ1-2
d_call: -
clone_size: -
v_call: TRBV5-1
cdr3_length: 13
cdr3_nt: TGCGCCAGCAGCGTCAGACAGGACTATGGCTACACCTTC
cdr3_aa: CASSVRQDYGYTF

j_call: TRBJ2-5
d_call: -
clone_size: -
v_call: TRBV6-5
cdr3_length: 13
cdr3_nt: TGTGCCAGCAGTTTCGACAGCCAGGGGCCCCAGTACTTC
cdr3_aa: CASSFDSQGPQYF

j_call: TRBJ1-2
d_call: -
clone_size: -
v_call: TRBV10-3
cdr3_length: 13
cdr3_nt: TGTGCCATAAAAATAGCAGGGGCAGGCGGCTACACCTTC
cdr3_aa: CAIKIAGAGGYTF

j_call: TRBJ2-3
d_call: -
clone_size: -
v_call: TRBV5-1
cdr3_length: 17
cdr3_nt: TGCGCCAGCAGCTTGGGTGGCAGGGGGGAACAGGCAGATACGCAGTATTTT
cdr3_aa: CASSLGGRGEQADTQYF

j_call: TRBJ1-3
d_call: TRBD1
clone_size: -
v_call: TRBV3-1/TRBV3-2
cdr3_length: 16
cdr3_nt: TGTGCCAGCAGCCAAGCTTGGGGACAGCTCCGAAACACCATATATTTT
cdr3_aa: CASSQAWGQLRNTIYF

j_call: TRBJ1-1
d_call: -
clone_size: -
v_call: TRBV7-9
cdr3_length: 16
cdr3_nt: TGTGCCAGCAGCCCAACTAGGTCGGGTGTGATAACTGAAGCTTTCTTT
cdr3_aa: CASSPTRSGVITEAFF

j_call: TRBJ2-7
d_call: -
clone_size: -
v_call: TRBV6-5
cdr3_length: 13
cdr3_nt: TGTGCCAGCAGTTACATGCCGGGGAACGAGCAGTACTTC
cdr3_aa: CASSYMPGNEQYF

j_call: TRBJ1-5
d_call: TRBD1
clone_size: -
v_call: TRBV30
cdr3_length: 17
cdr3_nt: TGTGCCTGGAGTGTACCTAGACAGGGGGCTGGCAATCAGCCCCAGCATTTT
cdr3_aa: CAWSVPRQGAGNQPQHF

j_call: TRBJ2-7
d_call: -
clone_size: -
v_call: TRBV21-1
cdr3_length: 11
cdr3_nt: TGTGCCAGCATCGCCGGTTCCGAGCAGTACTTC
cdr3_aa: CASIAGSEQYF

j_call: TRBJ2-3
d_call: -
clone_size: -
v_call: TRBV7-9
cdr3_length: 16
cdr3_nt: TGTGCCAGCAGCTTAGGTGACAGGAGATTGACAGATACGCAGTATTTT
cdr3_aa: CASSLGDRRLTDTQYF

j_call: TRBJ1-5
d_call: -
clone_size: -
v_call: TRBV5-1
cdr3_length: 14
cdr3_nt: TGCGCCAGCAGCTTGGGAGGGAGAGATCAGCCCCAGCATTTT
cdr3_aa: CASSLGGRDQPQHF

j_call: TRBJ2-5
d_call: -
clone_size: -
v_call: TRBV30
cdr3_length: 11
cdr3_nt: TGTGCCTGGACCAACAGAGAGACCCAGTACTTC
cdr3_aa: CAWTNRETQYF

j_call: TRBJ2-3
d_call: -
clone_size: -
v_call: TRBV9
cdr3_length: 15
cdr3_nt: TGTGCCAGCAGCCCCCGCGATGAGTCCTCAGATACGCAGTATTTT
cdr3_aa: CASSPRDESSDTQYF

j_call: TRBJ1-4
d_call: TRBD1
clone_size: -
v_call: TRBV14
cdr3_length: 18
cdr3_nt: TGTGCCAGCAGCCAAAATACCGGGATTGGGACAGGCAATGAAAAACTGTTTTTT
cdr3_aa: CASSQNTGIGTGNEKLFF

j_call: TRBJ2-5
d_call: -
clone_size: once
v_call: TRBV5-1
cdr3_length: 16
cdr3_nt: TGCGCCAGCAGCTTGGACAGGGTTTTGAACCAAGAGACCCAGTACTTC
cdr3_aa: CASSLDRVLNQETQYF

j_call: TRBJ2-7
d_call: TRBD1
clone_size: -
v_call: TRBV20-1
cdr3_length: 14
cdr3_nt: TGCAGTGCTAGTTCCGGACAGGGTTTCGACGAGCAGTACTTC
cdr3_aa: CSASSGQGFDEQYF

j_call: TRBJ1-5
d_call: TRBD1
clone_size: -
v_call: TRBV2
cdr3_length: 15
cdr3_nt: TGTGCCAGCAGTGACCGGCAGGGGGCGACTCAGCCCCAGCATTTT
cdr3_aa: CASSDRQGATQPQHF

j_call: TRBJ1-6
d_call: -
clone_size: -
v_call: TRBV4-1
cdr3_length: 14
cdr3_nt: TGCGCCCCCCCTCTCTGGACAAAGGGTTCACCCCTCCACTTT
cdr3_aa: CAPPLWTKGSPLHF

j_call: TRBJ1-1
d_call: -
clone_size: -
v_call: TRBV10-1
cdr3_length: 13
cdr3_nt: TGCGCCAGCACTGCGGGGGTGAACACTGAAGCTTTCTTT
cdr3_aa: CASTAGVNTEAFF

j_call: TRBJ2-1
d_call: -
clone_size: -
v_call: TRBV6-6
cdr3_length: 14
cdr3_nt: TGTGCCAGCACCCCCTTGTATGGGGCAATTGAGCAGTTCTTC
cdr3_aa: CASTPLYGAIEQFF

j_call: TRBJ2-3
d_call: -
clone_size: -
v_call: TRBV18
cdr3_length: 15
cdr3_nt: TGTGCCAGCTCACCAGCGGGGGCCTACACAGATACGCAGTATTTT
cdr3_aa: CASSPAGAYTDTQYF

j_call: TRBJ1-3
d_call: -
clone_size: -
v_call: TRBV2
cdr3_length: 14
cdr3_nt: TGTGCCAGCGCCAATAGTGCCTCTGGAAACACCATATATTTT
cdr3_aa: CASANSASGNTIYF

j_call: TRBJ2-1
d_call: -
clone_size: -
v_call: TRBV6-5
cdr3_length: 14
cdr3_nt: TGTGCCAGCAGTTCGTCCTATACCAACAATGAGCAGTTCTTC
cdr3_aa: CASSSSYTNNEQFF

j_call: TRBJ1-2
d_call: TRBD1
clone_size: -
v_call: TRBV7-9
cdr3_length: 15
cdr3_nt: TGTGCCAGCAGCCCACCGACAGGGTGGGACTATGGCTACACCTTC
cdr3_aa: CASSPPTGWDYGYTF

j_call: TRBJ2-2
d_call: -
clone_size: few
v_call: TRBV29-1
cdr3_length: 16
cdr3_nt: TGCAGCGTTGACGGTGGGACATCCTTGAACACCGGGGAGCTGTTTTTT
cdr3_aa: CSVDGGTSLNTGELFF

j_call: TRBJ2-5
d_call: TRBD2
clone_size: once
v_call: TRBV12-3/TRBV12-4
cdr3_length: 13
cdr3_nt: TGTGCCAGCACCCTAGCGGGGGGGGAGACCCAGTACTTC
cdr3_aa: CASTLAGGETQYF

j_call: TRBJ1-6
d_call: -
clone_size: -
v_call: TRBV5-6
cdr3_length: 16
cdr3_nt: TGTGCCAGCAGCTTGTTCACCACACGTTTAAATTCACCCCTCCACTTT
cdr3_aa: CASSLFTTRLNSPLHF

j_call: TRBJ2-3
d_call: -
clone_size: -
v_call: TRBV6-1
cdr3_length: 16
cdr3_nt: TGTGCCAGCAGTGACCAGGGAAGAGAGTACAGAGATACGCAGTATTTT
cdr3_aa: CASSDQGREYRDTQYF

j_call: TRBJ2-1
d_call: TRBD2
clone_size: -
v_call: TRBV11-2
cdr3_length: 14
cdr3_nt: TGTGCCAGCAGCTTAAGGTCCGCGGGGGGTGAGCAGTTCTTC
cdr3_aa: CASSLRSAGGEQFF